These 26 T cell receptor beta chains came from one sample sequenced in a study of cytotoxic CD8 clonotypes in ibrutinib-treated CLL (dated by TCRdb to about 2021). In light of the paper, this sample's time point label describes: approximately 2 years on ibrutinib. Libraries were constructed by the immunoSEQ multiplex PCR assay. The table comes from immuneACCESS by way of TCRdb, which keeps in-frame sequences with V and J called. Part of the clones is missing from these tables; in studies checked, under half for an unresolved V gene and the rest for unknown reasons. This sample has some 76,000 clones in its table, and 83% of those were observed once. Of the sample, about 40% is held by the ten largest clones. Specimen: PBMCs, collected after 24 months of ibrutinib treatment. The source is a human donor with chronic lymphocytic leukemia.

This chain joins TRBV7-6 and TRBJ1-5; D ambiguous. V lost 8 bases and J lost 13, with 18 bases in between. The CDR3 totals 12 residues. Germline V CDR1 and CDR2: SGHVS, FNYEAQ. This CDR3 is CASSDPGESQHF. Here the CDR3 DNA reads TGTGCCAGCTCCGACCCCGGGGAGTCGCAGCATTTT.

Points on this clone: Other DNA sequences within the sample encode an identical CDR3. The V call is TRBV7-9, the J call TRBJ2-3, with D unresolved. With 2 bases removed from V and 0 bases from J, the gap between germline ends came to 6 bases. The CDR3 totals 14 residues. Germline lookup yields CDR1 SEHNR and CDR2 FQNEAQ (reference sequence). In DNA form, the CDR3 reads TGTGCCAGCAGCTTAACCACTAGCACAGATACGCAGTATTTT. Translated: CASSLTTSTDTQYF.

V and J are TRBV19 and TRBJ1-5, with D possibly matching TRBD1 (5 bases). There are 16 residues in the CDR3. V was cut by 9 bases and J by 1 base, with 19 bases left in between. Looked up from germline, CDR1 is LNHDA and CDR2 is SQIVND (reference sequence). For the CDR3, the DNA is TGTGCCAGCTCATCCTGGGGGGGTGCGAGCAATCAGCCCCAGCATTTT. Amino acids: CASSSWGGASNQPQHF.

V gene TRBV20-1 combines with J gene TRBJ2-5; 7 bases fit TRBD2. The CDR3 is 11 residues long. In germline, CDR1 is DFQATT, CDR2 SNEGSKA (reference sequence). Trimming took 3 bases from V and 5 from J; bases not matched to a gene: 0. This CDR3 reads CSASGGETQYF. Here the CDR3 DNA reads TGCAGTGCTAGCGGGGGGGAGACCCAGTACTTC.

This clone was observed a few times. The chain has TRBV20-1 and TRBJ2-4; unclear D gene. This CDR3 is 10 amino acids long. V dropped 3 bases and J dropped 10 bases, with 7 bases sitting between them. Germline V CDR1 and CDR2: DFQATT, SNEGSKA (reference sequence). The CDR3 sequence is CSASRLIQYF. DNA for the CDR3: TGCAGTGCTAGTCGACTTATTCAGTACTTC.

V usage is TRBV16 and J usage is TRBJ1-5; D ambiguous. CDR1 KGHSY and CDR2 FQNENV come from the germline V gene. The germline V and J ends were trimmed by 0 bases and 0 bases, with 24 bases remaining between them. The CDR3 length is 21 residues. In nucleotides, the CDR3 is TGTGCCAGCAGCCAATCTCGGGAATGGGGAGGCCCCTGGGCTAGCAATCAGCCCCAGCATTTT. Its protein is CASSQSREWGGPWASNQPQHF.

V and J are TRBV30 and TRBJ2-7; 9 bases line up with TRBD1. V was pared by 2 bases and J by 5 bases, with 16 bases of the junction left unmatched. Germline CDR1 GTSNPN, CDR2 SVGIG (reference sequence). The CDR3 consists of 17 residues. This CDR3 is CAWSPLWPGQGFNEQYF. The DNA of the CDR3 is TGTGCCTGGAGTCCCCTTTGGCCAGGACAGGGGTTCAACGAGCAGTACTTC.

This clone was seen just once. The rearrangement joins TRBV28 to TRBJ2-1, with a tentative D call TRBD1 (6 bases). The germline V and J ends were trimmed by 3 bases and 7 bases, with 7 bases remaining between them. The CDR3 extends over 12 amino acids. Germline CDR1 and CDR2: MDHEN and SYDVKM. The CDR3 DNA follows: TGTGCCAGCAGTTTCGGACAGAATGAGCAGTTCTTC. Protein: CASSFGQNEQFF. Supplemented by reference TRBV28 and TRBJ2-1, the full variable domain reads DVKVTQSSRYLVKRTGEKVFLECVQDMDHENMFWYRQDPGLGLRLIYFSYDVKMKEKGDIPEGYSVSREKKERFSLILESASTNQTSMYLCASSFGQNEQFFGPGTRLTVL.

The sample holds a few counts of this clone. The chain is built from TRBV18 and TRBJ2-1; D uncertain. V dropped 3 bases and J dropped 9 bases, with 18 bases sitting between them. CDR1 KGHSH and CDR2 LQKENI come from the germline V gene. The CDR3 contains 15 residues. Here the CDR3 DNA reads TGTGCCAGCTCACCGGTGGACGATCCCAGTGGTGAGCAGTTCTTC. As protein: CASSPVDDPSGEQFF.

The chain couples TRBV5-1 to TRBJ2-1, with TRBD1 matching over 7 bases. The CDR3 consists of 13 residues. Germline CDR1 reads SGHRS; CDR2 reads YFSETQ. V gave up 5 bases and J gave up 2 bases; unmatched junction bases: 1. The CDR3 sequence: CASRRGPYNEQFF. The CDR3, as DNA: TGCGCCAGCAGGAGGGGGCCCTACAATGAGCAGTTCTTC.

The gene calls are TRBV15 and TRBJ2-5; D is ambiguous. The germline V gene has CDR1 LNHNV and CDR2 YYDKDF (reference sequence). This CDR3 spans 15 amino acids. V shed 3 bases and J shed 2 bases, with 13 bases lying between them. DNA of the CDR3: TGTGCCACCAGCAGTCCTATGCGGATTCAAGAGACCCAGTACTTC. Amino acid sequence: CATSSPMRIQETQYF.

The rearrangement joins TRBV18 to TRBJ1-5, with D unresolved. Germline CDR1 KGHSH, CDR2 LQKENI. This CDR3 has 13 amino acids. V was trimmed by 3 bases and J by 5 bases, leaving 8 bases between them. CDR3 in DNA: TGTGCCAGCTCACCGGGGTTGGATCAGCCCCAGCATTTT. It specifies CASSPGLDQPQHF.

The rearrangement uses TRBV6-5 and TRBJ2-1; D unresolved. The CDR3 contains 14 residues. From germline, CDR1 is MNHEY and CDR2 SVGAGI. Trimming pared 0 bases from V and 4 bases from J, leaving 7 bases between. The CDR3 protein is CASSYSLLYNEQFF. CDR3 coding DNA: TGTGCCAGCAGTTACTCGCTACTATACAATGAGCAGTTCTTC.

The rearrangement uses TRBV6-6 and TRBJ2-2; 13 nucleotides align to TRBD2. CDR1 and CDR2 from the germline V gene are MNHNY and SVGAGI (reference sequence). The CDR3 is 15 residues long. V trimming: 3 bases; J trimming: 6 bases; junction bases outside the gene matches: 1. CDR3 in DNA: TGTGCCAGCAGTTATGGACTAGCGGGAGCCGGGGAGCTGTTTTTT. Translated, it gives CASSYGLAGAGELFF.

Only a few counts were recorded for this clone. The V gene is TRBV5-1, the J gene TRBJ1-4; D might be TRBD1 (6 bases). This CDR3 is built from 16 residues. Germline CDR1 is SGHRS and CDR2 is YFSETQ. Trimming took off 3 bases at V and 0 bases at J, with 12 bases between the two ends. CDR3 bases: TGCGCCAGCAGCTGGGGGACACCTGCAACTAATGAAAAACTGTTTTTT. It specifies CASSWGTPATNEKLFF.

The chain couples TRBV5-1 to TRBJ2-7; D is possibly TRBD1 or TRBD2 (5 bases each). Trimming took off 3 bases at V and 2 bases at J, with 18 bases between the two ends. The CDR3 runs to 16 residues. Germline CDR1 SGHRS, CDR2 YFSETQ. The CDR3 sequence is CASSSQYPGRAYEQYF. The DNA of the CDR3 is TGCGCCAGCAGCTCCCAGTACCCGGGACGGGCCTACGAGCAGTACTTC.

The chain links TRBV2 to TRBJ2-5, with 8 bases that match TRBD1. The CDR3 covers 12 residues. The V gene's germline CDR1 is SNHLY and CDR2 FYNNEI. V shed 8 bases, J shed 5 bases, and the junction held 4 bases outside the gene matches. The CDR3 sequence is CASGTGWETQYF. The CDR3 nucleotides read TGTGCCAGCGGGACAGGCTGGGAGACCCAGTACTTC.

This rearrangement joins TRBV2 to TRBJ1-2; TRBD1 matches at 7 bases. This CDR3 has 13 amino acids. Unmatched junction bases numbered 0, after V lost 3 bases and J lost 2 bases. The germline gives CDR1 SNHLY, CDR2 FYNNEI. The CDR3 DNA reads TGTGCCAGCAGTGAGGACAGGAACTATGGCTACACCTTC. It specifies CASSEDRNYGYTF.

V usage is TRBV27 and J usage is TRBJ2-2; 10 bases match TRBD2. With 2 bases clipped from V and 5 bases from J, the junction kept 5 bases outside the gene matches. In germline, CDR1 is MNHEY, CDR2 SMNVEV (reference sequence). There are 16 residues in the CDR3. CDR3 protein: CASSLRASGSTGELFF. For the CDR3, the DNA is TGTGCCAGCAGTTTAAGGGCTAGCGGGAGTACCGGGGAGCTGTTTTTT.

V gene TRBV2 combines with J gene TRBJ2-3; the D call may be TRBD1 or TRBD2 (6 bases each). Per germline, CDR1 SNHLY and CDR2 FYNNEI. There are 14 residues in the CDR3. The ends were cut back, 1 base at V and 5 bases at J, with 10 bases in the middle. The CDR3 reads CASSEEGGGDTQYF. The CDR3 DNA reads TGTGCCAGCAGTGAAGAAGGAGGGGGAGATACGCAGTATTTT.

J is TRBJ2-2 and V is TRBV27; D gene unclear. Germline CDR1 MNHEY, CDR2 SMNVEV (reference sequence). Deletions cut 2 bases from V and 0 bases from J, with 13 bases between. This CDR3 is built from 17 residues. The CDR3 here is CASSLERTPTNTGELFF. CDR3 in DNA: TGTGCCAGCAGTTTAGAGCGAACGCCAACGAACACCGGGGAGCTGTTTTTT.

The V call is TRBV2, the J call TRBJ2-6; the match to TRBD1 covers 7 bases. The germline CDR1 and CDR2 sequences are SNHLY and FYNNEI. The CDR3 is 17 residues long. V shed 3 bases, J shed 4 bases, and the junction held 9 bases outside the gene matches. CDR3 coding DNA: TGTGCCAGCAGTGAGCCTTTGGACAGGCCCGGGGCCAACGTCCTGACTTTC. Its translation is CASSEPLDRPGANVLTF.

The genes are TRBV9 and TRBJ2-2; 13 nucleotides match TRBD2. Germline assignment: CDR1 SGDLS and CDR2 YYNGEE. Losses at the gene ends were 3 bases for V and 4 bases for J; bases not matched to a gene: 3. The CDR3 is 16 amino acids. CDR3 coding DNA: TGTGCCAGCAGCGGGACTAGCGGGAGTGCCACCGGGGAGCTGTTTTTT. It codes for CASSGTSGSATGELFF.

V is TRBV5-6 and J is TRBJ2-5, with D possibly matching TRBD1 (5 bases). Germline assignment: CDR1 SGHDT and CDR2 YYEEEE. Trimming stripped 4 bases from V and 7 bases from J, with 8 bases between. CDR3 length equals 11 residues. The CDR3 nucleotides read TGTGCCAGCAGCCGCCAGGGGACCCAGTACTTC. This encodes CASSRQGTQYF.

This chain joins TRBV5-1 and TRBJ1-2; 7 bases line up with TRBD1. Per the germline V gene, CDR1 is SGHRS and CDR2 is YFSETQ. Trimming cost V 2 bases and J 7 bases; bases outside gene matches: 5. The CDR3 has 13 residues. CDR3 loop: CASSFGQAPGYTF. The CDR3 DNA sequence: TGCGCCAGCAGCTTCGGACAGGCTCCTGGCTACACCTTC.

The rearrangement links TRBV25-1 to TRBJ2-3, with D possibly TRBD1 on 5 matching bases. This CDR3 is 14 amino acids long. Germline V gene data show CDR1 as MGHDK and CDR2 as SYGVNS. The V and J ends lost 3 bases and 2 bases respectively, with 9 bases between them. The CDR3 is CASSDVGATDTQYF. The DNA of the CDR3 is TGTGCCAGCAGTGACGTAGGGGCCACAGATACGCAGTATTTT.